One TCR beta chain is described in this entry. The antigen remains undetermined. The data were obtained in a study of T cell responses to AZD1222 COVID-19 vaccine. General observations from the study: The study sampled repertoires only after the peak T cell response. In a largely white British group with more females than males, clonal diversity was possibly underestimated. Increases in Spike-specific TCR breadth and depth were seen after two AZD1222 doses. The study identified only six AZD1222 recipients as seropositive at baseline.

The method was immunoSEQ multiplex PCR; TCRdb's version includes in-frame clones alone and lacks a portion of them. The sample includes under 95,000 clones, about 87% of them seen just once. The CDR3 runs to 14 residues. Looked up from germline, CDR1 is LNHDA and CDR2 is SQIVND (reference sequence). With 8 bases removed from V and 2 bases from J, the gap between germline ends came to 13 bases. V gene TRBV19 combines with J gene TRBJ1-3; the D gene is possibly TRBD1 (6 bases). The clonotype was recovered from an adult in good health. The source material was peripheral blood, sampled on day 0 of AZD1222 vaccination. CDR3 bases: TGTGCCAGTCTCAAAGGGGGGGCTGGAAACACCATATATTTT. Translating it yields CASLKGGAGNTIYF. Variable domain in full (rest from reference TRBV19 and TRBJ1-3): DGGITQSPKYLFRKEGQNVTLSCEQNLNHDAMYWYRQDPGQGLRLIYYSQIVNDFQKGDIAEGYSVSREKKESFPLTVTSAQKNPTAFYLCASLKGGAGNTIYFGEGSWLTVV.